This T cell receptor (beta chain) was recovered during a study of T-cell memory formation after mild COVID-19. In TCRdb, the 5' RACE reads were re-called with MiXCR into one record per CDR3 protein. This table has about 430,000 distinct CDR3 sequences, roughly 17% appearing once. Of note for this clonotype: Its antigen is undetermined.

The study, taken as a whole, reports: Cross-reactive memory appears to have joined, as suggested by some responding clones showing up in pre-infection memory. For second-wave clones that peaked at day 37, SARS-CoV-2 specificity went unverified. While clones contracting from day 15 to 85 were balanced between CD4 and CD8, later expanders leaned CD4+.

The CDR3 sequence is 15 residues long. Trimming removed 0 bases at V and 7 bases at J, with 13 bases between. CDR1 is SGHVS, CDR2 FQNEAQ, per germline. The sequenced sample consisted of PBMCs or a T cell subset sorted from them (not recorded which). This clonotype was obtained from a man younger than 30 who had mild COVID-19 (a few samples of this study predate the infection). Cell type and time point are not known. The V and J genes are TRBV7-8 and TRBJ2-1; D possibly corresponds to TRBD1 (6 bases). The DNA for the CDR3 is TGTGCCAGCAGCTTAGCGGGGGCCCATACGAATGAGCAGTTCTTC. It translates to CASSLAGAHTNEQFF.